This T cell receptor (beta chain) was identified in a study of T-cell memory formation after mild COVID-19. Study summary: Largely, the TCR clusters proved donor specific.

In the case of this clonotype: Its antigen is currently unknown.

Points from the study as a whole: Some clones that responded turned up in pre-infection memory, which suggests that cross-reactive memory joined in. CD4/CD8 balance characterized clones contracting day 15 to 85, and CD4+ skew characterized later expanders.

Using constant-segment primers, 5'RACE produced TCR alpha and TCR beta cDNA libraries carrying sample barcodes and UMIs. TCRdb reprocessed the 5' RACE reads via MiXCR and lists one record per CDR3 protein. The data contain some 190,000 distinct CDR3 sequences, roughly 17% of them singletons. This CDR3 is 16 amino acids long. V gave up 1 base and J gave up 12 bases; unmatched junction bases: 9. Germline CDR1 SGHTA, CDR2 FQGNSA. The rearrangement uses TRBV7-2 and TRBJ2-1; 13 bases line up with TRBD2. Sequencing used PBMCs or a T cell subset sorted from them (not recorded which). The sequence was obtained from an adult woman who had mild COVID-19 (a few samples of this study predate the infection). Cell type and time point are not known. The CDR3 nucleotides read TGTGCCAGCAGCTTAGATGGACTAGCGGGAGTTGTAGGGCAGTTCTTC. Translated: CASSLDGLAGVVGQFF.